This is a list of T cell receptor beta chains from one sample in a study of monozygotic twins with inflammatory bowel disease. TCRdb reprocessed the 5' RACE reads and stores each CDR3 protein as one record, lacking DNA. The sample spans over 150,000 distinct CDR3 sequences; the ten largest clones claim around 2.4%. Sequenced: blood. These receptors originate from a human donor with ulcerative colitis or Crohn's disease, or a healthy co-twin of an affected twin (not recorded which). Both conserved end residues are part of each CDR3.

TRBV5-1,TRBJ2-1,CASSPGTGLDEQFF
TRBV5-1,TRBJ2-7,CASSLVAGETYEQYF
TRBV20-1,TRBJ2-3,CSAQLVTSTDTQYF
TRBV19,TRBJ1-6,CASSIRRSFNSPLHF
TRBV11-1,TRBJ2-2,CASSLARRTGGHTGELFF
TRBV12-3/TRBV12-4,TRBJ1-2,CASTPAAGPKGGYTF
TRBV5-1,TRBJ2-7,CASSRTSGAYEQYF
TRBV5-6,TRBJ2-3,CASSLVQPGGTDTQYF
TRBV7-8,TRBJ1-2,CASSLASNYGYTF
TRBV6-1,TRBJ2-5,CASSELAGGQETQYF
TRBV5-1,TRBJ2-7,CASSGGSGSYEQYF
TRBV7-2,TRBJ2-2,CASSLAVWGELFF
TRBV19,TRBJ1-4,CASATHRDRDASVDEKLFF
TRBV11-3,TRBJ2-3,CASSLAGGVTDTQYF
TRBV20-1,TRBJ2-3,CSAVQGVSTDTQYF
TRBV3-1,TRBJ2-7,CASSPNGDNEQYF